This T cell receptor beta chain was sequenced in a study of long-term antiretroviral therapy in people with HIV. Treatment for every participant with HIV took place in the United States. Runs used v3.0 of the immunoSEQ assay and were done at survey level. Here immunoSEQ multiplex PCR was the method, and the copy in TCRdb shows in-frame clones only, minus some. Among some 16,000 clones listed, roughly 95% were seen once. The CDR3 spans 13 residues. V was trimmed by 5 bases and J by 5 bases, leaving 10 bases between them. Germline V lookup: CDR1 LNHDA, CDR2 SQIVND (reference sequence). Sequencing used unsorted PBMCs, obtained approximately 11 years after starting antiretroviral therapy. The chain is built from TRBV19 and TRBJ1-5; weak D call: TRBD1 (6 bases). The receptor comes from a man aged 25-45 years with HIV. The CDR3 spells CASSRGRDQPQHF. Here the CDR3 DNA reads TGTGCCAGTAGTCGGGGGCGAGATCAGCCCCAGCATTTT.